This T cell receptor (beta chain) was documented in a study of blood T cell repertoires in COVID-19. How the authors handled the data: Reference gene primers were amplified, and this amplification served to estimate nucleated cell counts. Generated by immunoSEQ multiplex PCR, the TCRdb table keeps only in-frame clones and is missing some. Clone size and V and J calls were adopted from that table, with D and trimming inferred from the DNA. Of fewer than 250,000 clones detected, approximately 81% appear once; the ten largest clones hold 8% to 11%. Sequences were obtained from peripheral blood. This receptor was identified in an elderly woman with COVID-19, enrolled during active disease.

CDR3 residues: CASSQSSRTQYF. The CDR3 DNA reads as TGTGCCAGCAGCCAAAGTTCGCGGACCCAGTACTTC. J is TRBJ2-5 and V is TRBV3-1 (or the pseudogene TRBV3-2), with D hard to call. Looked up from germline, CDR1 is LGHDT and CDR2 is YNNKEL (reference sequence). CDR3 size: 12 residues. The V end lost 2 bases, the J end lost 7 bases, and 8 bases lay between the germline ends.